Listed here is a single T cell receptor (beta chain). The antigen is undetermined. The data belong to a study of T cell repertoires in cytomegalovirus infection. TCRdb independently ran MiXCR on the reads; one entry per CDR3 protein. Among just over 450,000 distinct CDR3 sequences listed, under 45% were seen once. This clonotype originated in a human donor in good health (CMV status not recorded). Some clones in this sample may be carry-over from other donors' samples. The sample was cultured PBMCs, taken from culture after CMV antigen stimulation.

For the CDR3, the DNA is TGTGCCAGCAGCGCCGGACAGTACAATGAGCAGTTCTTC. Translating it yields CASSAGQYNEQFF. The chain carries TRBV5-4 and TRBJ2-1; a weak D match, TRBD1 (6 bases). This CDR3 is built from 13 residues. Trimming cost V 4 bases and J 4 bases, with 9 bases left between them. The germline gives CDR1 SGHNT, CDR2 YYREEE (reference sequence).